The TCR beta chain under discussion was sequenced for a study of blood T cell repertoires in COVID-19. This clone occurred many times. The data were produced by immunoSEQ multiplex PCR, yet TCRdb's version contains in-frame clones alone and is incomplete. The sample has approximately 210,000 clones; around three quarters are singletons. Germline V gene lookup returns CDR1 MDHEN and CDR2 SYDVKM. V was pared by 5 bases and J by 1 base, with 14 bases between. The CDR3 consists of 16 residues. The clonotype comes from a woman aged 50 to 60 with acute COVID-19. The sample consisted of PBMCs or T cells enriched from blood (not recorded which). This chain links TRBV28 with TRBJ2-2; D remains ambiguous. The CDR3 DNA follows: TGTGCCAGCAGTCTCCCCCCCACGGGGAACACCGGGGAGCTGTTTTTT. It is translated as CASSLPPTGNTGELFF.